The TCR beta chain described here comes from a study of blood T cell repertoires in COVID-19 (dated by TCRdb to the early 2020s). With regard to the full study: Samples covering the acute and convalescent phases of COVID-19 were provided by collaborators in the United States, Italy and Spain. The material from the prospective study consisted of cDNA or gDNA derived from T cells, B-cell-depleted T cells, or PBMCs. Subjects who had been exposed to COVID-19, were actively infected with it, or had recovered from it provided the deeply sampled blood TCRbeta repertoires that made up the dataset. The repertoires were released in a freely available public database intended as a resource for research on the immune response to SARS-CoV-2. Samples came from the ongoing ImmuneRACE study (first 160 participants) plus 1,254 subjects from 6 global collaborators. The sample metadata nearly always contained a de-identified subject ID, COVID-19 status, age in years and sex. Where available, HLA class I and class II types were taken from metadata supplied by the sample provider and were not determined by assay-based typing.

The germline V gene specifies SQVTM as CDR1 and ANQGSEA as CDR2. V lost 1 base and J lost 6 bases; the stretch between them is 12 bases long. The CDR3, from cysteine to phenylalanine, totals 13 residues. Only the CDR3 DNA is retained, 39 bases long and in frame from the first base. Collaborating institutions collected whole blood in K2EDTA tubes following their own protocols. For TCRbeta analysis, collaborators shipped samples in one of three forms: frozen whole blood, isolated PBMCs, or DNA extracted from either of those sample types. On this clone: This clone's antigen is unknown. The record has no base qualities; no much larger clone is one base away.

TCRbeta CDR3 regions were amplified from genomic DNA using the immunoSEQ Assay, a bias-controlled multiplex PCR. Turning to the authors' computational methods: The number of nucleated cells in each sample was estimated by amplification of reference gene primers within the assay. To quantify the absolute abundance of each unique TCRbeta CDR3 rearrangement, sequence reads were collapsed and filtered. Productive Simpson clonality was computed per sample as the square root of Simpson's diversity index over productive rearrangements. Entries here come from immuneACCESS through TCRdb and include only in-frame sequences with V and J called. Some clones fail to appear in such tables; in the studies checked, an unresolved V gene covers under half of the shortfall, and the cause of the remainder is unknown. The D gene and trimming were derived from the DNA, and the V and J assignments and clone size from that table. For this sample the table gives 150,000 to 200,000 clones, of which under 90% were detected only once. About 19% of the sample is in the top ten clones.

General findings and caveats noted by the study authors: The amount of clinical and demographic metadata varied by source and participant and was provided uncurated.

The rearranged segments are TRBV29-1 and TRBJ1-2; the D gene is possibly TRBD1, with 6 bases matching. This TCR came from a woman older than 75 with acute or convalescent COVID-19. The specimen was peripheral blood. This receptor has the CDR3 CSVEGAGADGYTF. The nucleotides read TGCAGCGTTGAAGGTGCGGGGGCGGATGGCTACACCTTC.